This is a list of T cell receptor beta chains from one sample in a study of T cell responses to AZD1222 COVID-19 vaccine. Clones were sequenced by immunoSEQ multiplex PCR, and TCRdb holds only the in-frame ones, with some missing. This table holds 150,000 to 200,000 clones, just under 95% found once. The specimen was peripheral blood, collected on day 0 of AZD1222 vaccination. Every receptor here comes from an adult in good health. Both conserved end residues are part of each CDR3. The D gene is left open where the match is weak. Not every row has a clone size; where given, it reads once, few, many or a size class.

D gene	V gene	J gene	clone size	CDR3 protein	CDR3 DNA
.	TRBV19	TRBJ1-1	.	CASQSYTEAFF	TGTGCCAGTCAAAGCTACACTGAAGCTTTCTTT
.	TRBV6-5	TRBJ1-2	.	CASRRDGAYGYTF	TGTGCCAGCAGAAGGGACGGAGCCTATGGCTACACCTTC
TRBD2	TRBV5-4	TRBJ2-3	.	CASRYSGGVDTQYF	TGTGCCAGCAGATATAGCGGGGGTGTGGATACGCAGTATTTT
.	TRBV7-9	TRBJ1-2	.	CASHRGTYGYTF	TGTGCCAGCCACCGGGGCACCTATGGCTACACCTTC
.	TRBV24-1	TRBJ1-2	.	CATSDYRAGGYTF	TGTGCCACCAGTGACTATAGGGCGGGTGGCTACACCTTC
.	TRBV10-3	TRBJ1-2	.	CAISDLEGRGLYGYTF	TGTGCCATCAGTGATTTGGAGGGCAGGGGCCTCTATGGCTACACCTTC
.	TRBV6-5	TRBJ1-3	.	CATKAGVGGNTIYF	TGTGCCACTAAAGCCGGGGTTGGAGGAAACACCATATATTTT
.	TRBV4-2	TRBJ2-1	.	CASSQTFGLGASGYNEQFF	TGTGCCAGCAGCCAAACCTTCGGACTGGGGGCATCGGGCTACAATGAGCAGTTCTTC
.	TRBV20-1	TRBJ2-2	.	CSASSAVSRLGGELFF	TGCAGTGCTAGTAGCGCGGTCAGCCGTCTAGGCGGGGAGCTGTTTTTT
TRBD1	TRBV3-1/TRBV3-2	TRBJ1-5	.	CASSQGGQGAVVQPQHF	TGTGCCAGCAGCCAAGGTGGACAGGGGGCGGTCGTTCAGCCCCAGCATTTT
.	TRBV27	TRBJ2-3	.	CASRGQTDTQYF	TGTGCCAGCAGAGGCCAGACAGATACGCAGTATTTT
.	TRBV6-4	TRBJ1-1	.	CASSAERNTEAFF	TGTGCCAGCAGTGCGGAAAGGAACACTGAAGCTTTCTTT
.	TRBV4-1	TRBJ1-5	.	CASSQESPQPQHF	TGCGCCAGCAGCCAAGAAAGTCCCCAGCCCCAGCATTTT
.	TRBV15	TRBJ1-1	.	CATSRDSPGTEAFF	TGTGCCACCAGCAGAGATTCGCCGGGGACTGAAGCTTTCTTT
TRBD1	TRBV7-9	TRBJ1-5	.	CASSFWSGQASFSNQPQHF	TGTGCCAGCAGCTTCTGGTCGGGACAGGCGTCCTTTAGCAATCAGCCCCAGCATTTT
TRBD1	TRBV10-3	TRBJ2-7	.	CAISGQATYEQYF	TGTGCCATCAGCGGACAGGCAACCTACGAGCAGTACTTC
.	TRBV11-2	TRBJ1-3	once	CASSPNPEAGNTIYF	TGTGCCAGCAGTCCAAATCCCGAGGCCGGAAACACCATATATTTT
.	TRBV30	TRBJ2-7	.	CAWSKGGSYEQYF	TGTGCCTGGAGTAAGGGGGGATCCTACGAGCAGTACTTC
.	TRBV15	TRBJ1-5	once	CATSAPSNQPQHF	TGTGCCACCAGCGCCCCCAGCAATCAGCCCCAGCATTTT
.	TRBV18	TRBJ1-5	once	CASSSGTRGWPQHF	TGTGCCAGCTCATCGGGGACCAGGGGTTGGCCCCAGCATTTT
.	TRBV5-1	TRBJ1-1	.	CASGLYGATTEAFF	TGCGCCAGCGGCCTGTACGGGGCGACCACTGAAGCTTTCTTT
.	TRBV9	TRBJ1-3	.	CASSVEGNTIYF	TGTGCCAGCAGCGTAGAAGGAAACACCATATATTTT
.	TRBV23-1	TRBJ2-7	.	CASFIEQYF	TGCGCCAGCTTCATCGAGCAGTACTTC
.	TRBV7-2	TRBJ1-3	.	CASSWGRAGENTIYF	TGTGCCAGCAGCTGGGGAAGGGCGGGGGAAAACACCATATATTTT
.	TRBV5-1	TRBJ1-6	.	CANPVRRKFSPLHF	TGCGCCAACCCAGTCCGAAGAAAATTTTCACCCCTCCACTTT